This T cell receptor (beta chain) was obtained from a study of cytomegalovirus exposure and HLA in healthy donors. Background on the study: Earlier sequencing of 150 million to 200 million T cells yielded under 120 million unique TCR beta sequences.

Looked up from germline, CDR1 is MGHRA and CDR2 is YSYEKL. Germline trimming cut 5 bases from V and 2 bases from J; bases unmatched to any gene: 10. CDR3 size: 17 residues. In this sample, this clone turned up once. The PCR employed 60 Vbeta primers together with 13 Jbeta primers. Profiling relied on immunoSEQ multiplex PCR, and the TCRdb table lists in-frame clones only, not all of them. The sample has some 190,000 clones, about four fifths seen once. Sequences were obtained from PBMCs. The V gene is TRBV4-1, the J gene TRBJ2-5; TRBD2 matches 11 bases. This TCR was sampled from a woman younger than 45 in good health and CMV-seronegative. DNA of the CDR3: TGCGCCAGCAGCATTCGCCCTAGCGGGGGGCTACAAGAGACCCAGTACTTC. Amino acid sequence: CASSIRPSGGLQETQYF.